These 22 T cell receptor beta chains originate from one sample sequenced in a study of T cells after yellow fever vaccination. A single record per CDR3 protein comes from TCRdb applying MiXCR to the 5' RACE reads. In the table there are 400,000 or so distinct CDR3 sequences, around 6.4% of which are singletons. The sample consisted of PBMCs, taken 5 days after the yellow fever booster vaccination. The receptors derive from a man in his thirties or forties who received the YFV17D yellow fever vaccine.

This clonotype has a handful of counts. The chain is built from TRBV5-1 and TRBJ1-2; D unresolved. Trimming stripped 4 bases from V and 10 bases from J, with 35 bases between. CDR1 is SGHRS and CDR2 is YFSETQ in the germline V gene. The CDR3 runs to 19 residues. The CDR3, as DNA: TGCGCCAGCAGCCACTCGGAGCTTCCCTCGGTTTTCTCGACTAAGGACTACACCTTC. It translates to CASSHSELPSVFSTKDYTF.

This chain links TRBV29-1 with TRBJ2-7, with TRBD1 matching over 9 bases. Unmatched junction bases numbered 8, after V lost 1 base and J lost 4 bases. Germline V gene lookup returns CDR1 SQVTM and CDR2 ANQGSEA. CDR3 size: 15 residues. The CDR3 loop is CSVEGVDRGEYEQYF. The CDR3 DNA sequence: TGCAGCGTTGAAGGGGTGGACAGGGGAGAGTACGAGCAGTACTTC.

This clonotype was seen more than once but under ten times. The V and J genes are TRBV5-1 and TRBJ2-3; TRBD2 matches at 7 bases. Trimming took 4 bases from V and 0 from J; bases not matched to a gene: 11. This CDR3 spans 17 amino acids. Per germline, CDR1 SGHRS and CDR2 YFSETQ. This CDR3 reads CASSPMIGGGSTDTQYF. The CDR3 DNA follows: TGCGCCAGCAGCCCAATGATCGGCGGGGGAAGCACAGATACGCAGTATTTT.

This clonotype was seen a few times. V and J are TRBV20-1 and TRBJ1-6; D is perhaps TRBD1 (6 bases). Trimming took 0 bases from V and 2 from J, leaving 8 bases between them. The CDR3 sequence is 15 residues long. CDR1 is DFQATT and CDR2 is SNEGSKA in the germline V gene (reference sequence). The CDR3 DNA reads TGCAGTGCTAGAGACCGGGGGCCCTATAATTCACCCCTCCACTTT. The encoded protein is CSARDRGPYNSPLHF.

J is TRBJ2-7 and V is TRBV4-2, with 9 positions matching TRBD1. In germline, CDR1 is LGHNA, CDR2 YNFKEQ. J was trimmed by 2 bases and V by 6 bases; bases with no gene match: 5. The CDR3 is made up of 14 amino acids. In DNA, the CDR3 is TGTGCCAGCAGGGGACAGGGTGCCCCCTACGAGCAGTACTTC. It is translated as CASRGQGAPYEQYF.

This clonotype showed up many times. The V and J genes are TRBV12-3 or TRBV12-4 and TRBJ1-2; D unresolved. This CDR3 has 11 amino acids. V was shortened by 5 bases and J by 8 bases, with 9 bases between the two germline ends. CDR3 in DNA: TGTGCCAGCAGTCCTCTCTTAGGCTACACCTTC. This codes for CASSPLLGYTF.

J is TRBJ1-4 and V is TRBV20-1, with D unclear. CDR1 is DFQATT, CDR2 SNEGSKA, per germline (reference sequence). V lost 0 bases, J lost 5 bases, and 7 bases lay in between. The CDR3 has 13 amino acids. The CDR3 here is CSARDSQNEKLFF. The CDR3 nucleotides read TGCAGTGCTAGAGACAGCCAAAATGAAAAACTGTTTTTT.

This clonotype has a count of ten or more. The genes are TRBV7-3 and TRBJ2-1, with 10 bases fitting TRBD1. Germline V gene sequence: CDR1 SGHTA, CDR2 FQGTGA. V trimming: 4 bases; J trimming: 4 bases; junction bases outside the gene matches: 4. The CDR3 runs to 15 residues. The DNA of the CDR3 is TGTGCCAGCAGCTCTCCGGGACAGGGGTACAATGAGCAGTTCTTC. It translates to CASSSPGQGYNEQFF.

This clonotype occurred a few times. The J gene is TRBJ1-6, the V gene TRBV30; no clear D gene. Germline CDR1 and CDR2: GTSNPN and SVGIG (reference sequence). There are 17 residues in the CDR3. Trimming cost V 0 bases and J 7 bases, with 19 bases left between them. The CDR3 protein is CAWSVGRRGRRNSPLHF. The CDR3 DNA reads TGTGCCTGGAGTGTCGGGCGGCGGGGAAGGAGAAATTCACCCCTCCACTTT.

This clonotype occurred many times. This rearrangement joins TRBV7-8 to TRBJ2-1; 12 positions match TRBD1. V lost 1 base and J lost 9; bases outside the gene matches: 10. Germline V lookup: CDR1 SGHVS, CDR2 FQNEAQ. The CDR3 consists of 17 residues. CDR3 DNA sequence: TGTGCCAGCAGCTTAGGGTCCCCGGGACAGGGGGCGAGTGAGCAGTTCTTC. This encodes CASSLGSPGQGASEQFF.

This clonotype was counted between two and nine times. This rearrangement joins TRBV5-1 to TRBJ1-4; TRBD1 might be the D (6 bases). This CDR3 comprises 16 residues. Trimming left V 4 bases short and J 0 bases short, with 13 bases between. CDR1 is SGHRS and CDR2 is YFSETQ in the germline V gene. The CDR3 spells CASSELGQTTNEKLFF. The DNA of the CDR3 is TGCGCCAGCAGCGAACTTGGACAGACAACTAATGAAAAACTGTTTTTT.

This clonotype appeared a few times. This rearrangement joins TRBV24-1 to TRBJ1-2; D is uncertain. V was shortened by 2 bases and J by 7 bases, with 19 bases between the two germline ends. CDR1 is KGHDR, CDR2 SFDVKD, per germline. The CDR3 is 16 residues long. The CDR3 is CATSDSPDGSKSGYTF. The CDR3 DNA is TGTGCCACCAGTGATTCCCCGGACGGCAGCAAGAGTGGCTACACCTTC.

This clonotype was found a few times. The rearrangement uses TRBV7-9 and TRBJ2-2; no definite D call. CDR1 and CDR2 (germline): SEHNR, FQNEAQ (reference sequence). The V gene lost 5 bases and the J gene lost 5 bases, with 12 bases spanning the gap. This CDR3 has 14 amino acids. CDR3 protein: CASSRTLETGELFF. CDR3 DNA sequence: TGTGCCAGCAGCCGGACCCTAGAGACCGGGGAGCTGTTTTTT.

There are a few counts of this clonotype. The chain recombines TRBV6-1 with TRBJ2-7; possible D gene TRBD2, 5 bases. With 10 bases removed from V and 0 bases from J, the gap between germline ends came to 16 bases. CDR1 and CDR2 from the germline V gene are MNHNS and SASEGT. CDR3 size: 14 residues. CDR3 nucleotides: TGTGCCACCCTCCGCCTGGCGGGCTCCTACGAGCAGTACTTC. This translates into CATLRLAGSYEQYF.

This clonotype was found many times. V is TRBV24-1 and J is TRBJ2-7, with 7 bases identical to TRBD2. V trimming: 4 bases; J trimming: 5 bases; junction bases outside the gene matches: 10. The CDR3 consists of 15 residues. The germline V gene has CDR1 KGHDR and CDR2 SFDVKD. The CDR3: CATSDPSPGGNEQYF. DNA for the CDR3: TGTGCCACCAGTGACCCGAGTCCGGGGGGAAACGAGCAGTACTTC.

CDR3 in amino acids: CASSGLGGNYNEQFF. The CDR3 nucleotides read TGTGCCAGCAGTGGGCTTGGAGGGAACTACAATGAGCAGTTCTTC. The chain combines TRBV27 with TRBJ2-1, with a tentative D call TRBD2 (6 bases). The CDR3 has 15 amino acids. The ends were cut back, 5 bases at V and 3 bases at J, with 14 bases in the middle. Germline CDR1 is MNHEY and CDR2 is SMNVEV (reference sequence).

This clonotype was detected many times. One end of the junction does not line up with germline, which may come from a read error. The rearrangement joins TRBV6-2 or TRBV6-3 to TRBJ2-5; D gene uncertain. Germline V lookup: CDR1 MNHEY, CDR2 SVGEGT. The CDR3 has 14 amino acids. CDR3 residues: CASRKSRPQGTQYF. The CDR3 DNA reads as TGTGCCAGCAGGAAGTCCCGGCCCCAAGGGACCCAGTACTTC.

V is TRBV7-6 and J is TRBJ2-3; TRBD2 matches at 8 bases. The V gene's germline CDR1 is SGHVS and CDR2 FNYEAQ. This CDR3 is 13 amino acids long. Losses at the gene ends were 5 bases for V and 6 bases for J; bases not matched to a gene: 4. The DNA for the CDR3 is TGTGCCAGCAGCCCGGGACTAGATGATACGCAGTATTTT. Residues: CASSPGLDDTQYF.

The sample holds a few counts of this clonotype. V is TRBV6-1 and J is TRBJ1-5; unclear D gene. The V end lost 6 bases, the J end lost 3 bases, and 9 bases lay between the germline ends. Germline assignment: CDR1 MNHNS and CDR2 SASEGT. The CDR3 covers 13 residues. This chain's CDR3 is CASRPHANQPQHF. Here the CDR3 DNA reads TGTGCCAGCAGACCCCATGCCAATCAGCCCCAGCATTTT.

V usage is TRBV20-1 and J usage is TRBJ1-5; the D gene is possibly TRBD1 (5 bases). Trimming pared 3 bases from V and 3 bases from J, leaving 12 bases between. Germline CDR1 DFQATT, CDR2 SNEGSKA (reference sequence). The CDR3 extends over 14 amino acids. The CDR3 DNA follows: TGCAGTGCTAGTCGGGGGGAGATCAATCAGCCCCAGCATTTT. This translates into CSASRGEINQPQHF.

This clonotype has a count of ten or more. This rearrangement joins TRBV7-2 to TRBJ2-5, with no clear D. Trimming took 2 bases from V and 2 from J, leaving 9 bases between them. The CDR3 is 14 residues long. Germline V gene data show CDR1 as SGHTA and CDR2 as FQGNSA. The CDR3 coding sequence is TGTGCCAGCAGCTTAAGACTTGCTCAAGAGACCCAGTACTTC. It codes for CASSLRLAQETQYF.

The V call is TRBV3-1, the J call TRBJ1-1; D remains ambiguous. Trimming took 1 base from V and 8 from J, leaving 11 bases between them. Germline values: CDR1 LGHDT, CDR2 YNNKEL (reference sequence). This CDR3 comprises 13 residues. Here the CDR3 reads CASSQVGSSEAFF. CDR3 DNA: TGTGCCAGCAGCCAAGTTGGGTCGTCCGAAGCTTTCTTT.